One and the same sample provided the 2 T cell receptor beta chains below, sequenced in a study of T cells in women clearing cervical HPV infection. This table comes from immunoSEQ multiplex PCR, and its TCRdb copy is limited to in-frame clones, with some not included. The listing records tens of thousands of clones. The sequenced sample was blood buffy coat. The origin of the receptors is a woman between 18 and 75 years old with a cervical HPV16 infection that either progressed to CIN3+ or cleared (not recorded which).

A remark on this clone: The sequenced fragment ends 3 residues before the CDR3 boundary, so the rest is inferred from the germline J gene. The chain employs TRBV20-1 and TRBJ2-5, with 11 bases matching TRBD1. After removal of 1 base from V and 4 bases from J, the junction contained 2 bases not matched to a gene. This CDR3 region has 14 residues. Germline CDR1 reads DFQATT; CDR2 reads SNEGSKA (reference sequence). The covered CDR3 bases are TGCAGTGCTAGAGGGACAGGGGGCGCAGAGACC. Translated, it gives CSARGTGGAET. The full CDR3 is CSARGTGGAETQYF.

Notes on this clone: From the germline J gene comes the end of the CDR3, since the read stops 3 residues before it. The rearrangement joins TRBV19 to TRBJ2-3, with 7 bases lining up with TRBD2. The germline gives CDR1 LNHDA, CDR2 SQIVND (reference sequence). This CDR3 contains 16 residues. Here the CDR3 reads CATLAGVGPLYRPQYF. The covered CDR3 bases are TGTGCCACCTTGGCGGGGGTTGGGCCGCTCTACCGGCCG.